This is a list of T cell receptor beta chains from one sample in a study of blood T cell repertoires in COVID-19. Profiling relied on immunoSEQ multiplex PCR, and the TCRdb table lists in-frame clones only, not all of them. The repertoire includes some 230,000 clones, about 80% of them detected once, and 14% to 15% sits in the top ten. Sequencing input: PBMCs or T cells enriched from blood (not recorded which). Every receptor here comes from a man in his forties who had recovered from COVID-19. Both conserved end residues are part of each CDR3. Fields, in order: V gene, D gene, clone size, J gene, CDR3 DNA, CDR3 protein. The D gene is left open where the match is weak. Where a row states a size, it is once, few, many or the class of an expanded clone; other rows omit it.

V gene: TRBV7-3; D gene: .; clone size: .; J gene: TRBJ1-5; CDR3 DNA: TGTGCCAGCAGTCCCCTTGGGGGGCAGCCCCAGCATTTT; CDR3 protein: CASSPLGGQPQHF
V gene: TRBV7-2; D gene: .; clone size: .; J gene: TRBJ1-2; CDR3 DNA: TGTGCCAGCAGCTTAGGCCCGGGAGACTATGGCTACACCTTC; CDR3 protein: CASSLGPGDYGYTF
V gene: TRBV18; D gene: TRBD1; clone size: .; J gene: TRBJ1-1; CDR3 DNA: TGTGCCAGCTCGCTGAACAGGGGTGACACTGAAGCTTTCTTT; CDR3 protein: CASSLNRGDTEAFF
V gene: TRBV6-5; D gene: .; clone size: .; J gene: TRBJ2-3; CDR3 DNA: TGTGCCAGCAGTTACAGGGCAGGGCCTACAGATACGCAGTATTTT; CDR3 protein: CASSYRAGPTDTQYF
V gene: TRBV12-2; D gene: .; clone size: .; J gene: TRBJ2-3; CDR3 DNA: TGTGCAAGTCGCTTGGAGGACAGGGGTGAGACCAACCCTAGCACAGATACGCAGTATTTT; CDR3 protein: CASRLEDRGETNPSTDTQYF
V gene: TRBV3-1/TRBV3-2; D gene: .; clone size: .; J gene: TRBJ1-1; CDR3 DNA: TGTGCCAGCAGCCCGGCGGGTAGCAAGTCTGCCGCTTTCTTT; CDR3 protein: CASSPAGSKSAAFF
V gene: TRBV19; D gene: TRBD2; clone size: .; J gene: TRBJ2-3; CDR3 DNA: TGTGCCAGTAGTATCTTCGGGGGGGGCACAGATACGCAGTATTTT; CDR3 protein: CASSIFGGGTDTQYF
V gene: TRBV2; D gene: TRBD1; clone size: .; J gene: TRBJ2-1; CDR3 DNA: TGTGCCAGCAGGAGGGGGCCATACAATGAGCAGTTCTTC; CDR3 protein: CASRRGPYNEQFF
V gene: TRBV6-4; D gene: TRBD1; clone size: .; J gene: TRBJ2-3; CDR3 DNA: TGTGCCAGCAGTGAAGGACAGGGGAGCACAGATACGCAGTATTTT; CDR3 protein: CASSEGQGSTDTQYF
V gene: TRBV18; D gene: TRBD2; clone size: .; J gene: TRBJ2-2; CDR3 DNA: TGTGCCAGCTCGGCTAGCGGGAGCTTCTCCGGGGAGCTGTTTTTT; CDR3 protein: CASSASGSFSGELFF
V gene: TRBV5-1; D gene: TRBD1; clone size: .; J gene: TRBJ1-1; CDR3 DNA: TGCGCCAGCAGCTTGCAGGGGGCAGGGAACACTGAAGCTTTCTTT; CDR3 protein: CASSLQGAGNTEAFF
V gene: TRBV9; D gene: .; clone size: .; J gene: TRBJ1-2; CDR3 DNA: TGTGCCAGCAGCCCTATCAGGGAACCATATGGCTACACCTTC; CDR3 protein: CASSPIREPYGYTF
V gene: TRBV5-1; D gene: .; clone size: .; J gene: TRBJ2-2; CDR3 DNA: TGCGCCAGCAGCTTGGGATCCGGACAGAACACCGGGGAGCTGTTTTTT; CDR3 protein: CASSLGSGQNTGELFF
V gene: TRBV4-1; D gene: TRBD1; clone size: .; J gene: TRBJ1-3; CDR3 DNA: TGCGCCAGCAGCTTCTTTAAAACCCCAGGGGGCCGGGATACTGGAAACACCATATATTTT; CDR3 protein: CASSFFKTPGGRDTGNTIYF
V gene: TRBV28; D gene: .; clone size: .; J gene: TRBJ1-5; CDR3 DNA: TGTGCCGCGGGGAGGGGGGAAAATCAGCCCCAGCATTTT; CDR3 protein: CAAGRGENQPQHF
V gene: TRBV27; D gene: TRBD2; clone size: .; J gene: TRBJ2-7; CDR3 DNA: TGTGCCAGCAGTCCGACTAGCGCCGACTCCTACGAGCAGTACTTC; CDR3 protein: CASSPTSADSYEQYF
V gene: TRBV10-2; D gene: .; clone size: .; J gene: TRBJ1-6; CDR3 DNA: TGCGCCAGCAATAGGGGGGGGATATATAATTCACCCCTCCACTTT; CDR3 protein: CASNRGGIYNSPLHF
V gene: TRBV5-4; D gene: .; clone size: .; J gene: TRBJ2-1; CDR3 DNA: TGTGCCAGCAGCTTGAAGGACAGTGCTACCTACAATGAGCAGTTCTTC; CDR3 protein: CASSLKDSATYNEQFF
V gene: TRBV4-2; D gene: .; clone size: .; J gene: TRBJ2-7; CDR3 DNA: TGTGCCAGCAGCCAGGGGGGGGACATCTCCTACGAGCAGTACTTC; CDR3 protein: CASSQGGDISYEQYF
V gene: TRBV19; D gene: .; clone size: .; J gene: TRBJ1-5; CDR3 DNA: TGTGCCAGTAGTATTGGGGGGAATCAGCCCCAGCATTTT; CDR3 protein: CASSIGGNQPQHF
V gene: TRBV28; D gene: .; clone size: .; J gene: TRBJ1-2; CDR3 DNA: TGTGCCAGCAGTCCCCCGGGATTCACAACTATCGGCTACACCTTC; CDR3 protein: CASSPPGFTTIGYTF
V gene: TRBV14; D gene: .; clone size: once; J gene: TRBJ2-2; CDR3 DNA: TGTGCCAGCAGCCAAGACCTAATGACTAGGCGCACCGGGGAGCTGTTTTTT; CDR3 protein: CASSQDLMTRRTGELFF
V gene: TRBV24-1; D gene: .; clone size: .; J gene: TRBJ2-1; CDR3 DNA: TGTGCCACCAGTGATTTTCAGGGCTCCTACAATGAGCAGTTCTTC; CDR3 protein: CATSDFQGSYNEQFF
V gene: TRBV28; D gene: TRBD1; clone size: once; J gene: TRBJ2-3; CDR3 DNA: TGTGCCAGCAGCCTCGGGACAGGGGGCTTAAAAGATACGCAGTATTTT; CDR3 protein: CASSLGTGGLKDTQYF
V gene: TRBV6-1; D gene: TRBD2; clone size: .; J gene: TRBJ2-7; CDR3 DNA: TGTGCCAGCAGTGAAGCGGCTAGCGGGGGGGCTTACGAGCAGTACTTC; CDR3 protein: CASSEAASGGAYEQYF
V gene: TRBV25-1; D gene: .; clone size: .; J gene: TRBJ2-1; CDR3 DNA: TGTGCCACACTAAGTAATGAGCAGTTCTTC; CDR3 protein: CATLSNEQFF
V gene: TRBV28; D gene: TRBD2; clone size: once; J gene: TRBJ2-5; CDR3 DNA: TGTGCCAGCGGGAAGACTAGCGGGAGTGGGAAGACCCAGTACTTC; CDR3 protein: CASGKTSGSGKTQYF
V gene: TRBV7-2; D gene: .; clone size: .; J gene: TRBJ1-5; CDR3 DNA: TGTGCCAGCAGCCCCCAATGGGGGCCGAATCAGCCCCAGCATTTT; CDR3 protein: CASSPQWGPNQPQHF
V gene: TRBV7-3; D gene: TRBD1; clone size: .; J gene: TRBJ1-6; CDR3 DNA: TGTGCCAGCAGCGTCGGGACAGGAAATTCACCCCTCCACTTT; CDR3 protein: CASSVGTGNSPLHF
V gene: TRBV30; D gene: .; clone size: .; J gene: TRBJ1-4; CDR3 DNA: TGTGCCTGGAGACTAAATGAAAAACTGTTTTTT; CDR3 protein: CAWRLNEKLFF
V gene: TRBV7-2; D gene: .; clone size: few; J gene: TRBJ1-1; CDR3 DNA: TGTGCCAGCAGCATGGTCGGCACTGAAGCTTTCTTT; CDR3 protein: CASSMVGTEAFF
V gene: TRBV10-3; D gene: TRBD2; clone size: .; J gene: TRBJ2-1; CDR3 DNA: TGTGCCATCAGTCTAGCGGGGGGCCTTAACAATGAGCAGTTCTTC; CDR3 protein: CAISLAGGLNNEQFF